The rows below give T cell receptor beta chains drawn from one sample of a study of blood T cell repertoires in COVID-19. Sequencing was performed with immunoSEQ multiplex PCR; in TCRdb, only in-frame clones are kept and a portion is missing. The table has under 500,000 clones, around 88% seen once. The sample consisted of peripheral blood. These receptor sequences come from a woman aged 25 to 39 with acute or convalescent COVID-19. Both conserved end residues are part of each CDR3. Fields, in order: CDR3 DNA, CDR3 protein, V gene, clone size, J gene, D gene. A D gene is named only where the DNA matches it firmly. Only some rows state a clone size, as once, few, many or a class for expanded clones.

CDR3nt: TGTGCCAGCAGTTTTGGCGGGGGGGACACAGATACGCAGTATTTT; CDR3aa: CASSFGGGDTDTQYF; v_gene: TRBV27; abundance: .; j_gene: TRBJ2-3; d_gene: TRBD2
CDR3nt: TGTGCCAGCAGTTTTACCGGGACAGGCAATGAGCAGTTCTTC; CDR3aa: CASSFTGTGNEQFF; v_gene: TRBV7-3; abundance: .; j_gene: TRBJ2-1; d_gene: TRBD1
CDR3nt: TGTGCCAGCAGCGTAGCGGGAGTCAGGAACTACAATGAGCAGTTCTTC; CDR3aa: CASSVAGVRNYNEQFF; v_gene: TRBV9; abundance: .; j_gene: TRBJ2-1; d_gene: .
CDR3nt: TGCGCCAGCACGTCGTCCCAAGAGACCCAGTACTTC; CDR3aa: CASTSSQETQYF; v_gene: TRBV23-1; abundance: .; j_gene: TRBJ2-5; d_gene: .
CDR3nt: TGTGCCAGCAGCGCGGGAGGGGCCACTATTTACGAGCAGTACTTC; CDR3aa: CASSAGGATIYEQYF; v_gene: TRBV9; abundance: .; j_gene: TRBJ2-7; d_gene: TRBD2
CDR3nt: TGTGCCAGCAGCTTGGAACCCTACTACGAGCAGTACTTC; CDR3aa: CASSLEPYYEQYF; v_gene: TRBV5-4; abundance: .; j_gene: TRBJ2-7; d_gene: .
CDR3nt: TGTGCCTGGACACTAGGGTCTAACTATGGCTACACCTTC; CDR3aa: CAWTLGSNYGYTF; v_gene: TRBV30; abundance: .; j_gene: TRBJ1-2; d_gene: .
CDR3nt: TGTGCCAGCAGCGTAGAGGGGAGGGGGACAGGCTCCTACAATGAGCAGTTCTTC; CDR3aa: CASSVEGRGTGSYNEQFF; v_gene: TRBV9; abundance: .; j_gene: TRBJ2-1; d_gene: .
CDR3nt: TGTGCCAGTAGTATTGGTACAGGGGGTTTCGATGAGCAGTTCTTC; CDR3aa: CASSIGTGGFDEQFF; v_gene: TRBV19; abundance: .; j_gene: TRBJ2-1; d_gene: TRBD1
CDR3nt: TGTGCCAGCAGCCCGCGAGCGGGGGATGGCTACACCTTC; CDR3aa: CASSPRAGDGYTF; v_gene: TRBV4-2; abundance: .; j_gene: TRBJ1-2; d_gene: .
CDR3nt: TGTGCCAGCAGCTTAGGGGACAGGAATAATGAAAAACTGTTTTTT; CDR3aa: CASSLGDRNNEKLFF; v_gene: TRBV11-2; abundance: .; j_gene: TRBJ1-4; d_gene: TRBD1
CDR3nt: TGTGCCAGCGGTACCGGAGGTGGCAGGGGGGATCAGCCCCAGCATTTT; CDR3aa: CASGTGGGRGDQPQHF; v_gene: TRBV2; abundance: .; j_gene: TRBJ1-5; d_gene: TRBD1
CDR3nt: TGTGCCAGCAGCTTAATCCGGGGGGCCTACAATGAGCAGTTCTTC; CDR3aa: CASSLIRGAYNEQFF; v_gene: TRBV11-2; abundance: once; j_gene: TRBJ2-1; d_gene: TRBD2
CDR3nt: TGCAGTGCTAGTCTGGGGGCGCGGACTGAAGCTTTCTTT; CDR3aa: CSASLGARTEAFF; v_gene: TRBV20-1; abundance: .; j_gene: TRBJ1-1; d_gene: .
CDR3nt: TGTGCCAGCAGTTTAGTAGCGGGGGGCCAAGAGACCCAGTACTTC; CDR3aa: CASSLVAGGQETQYF; v_gene: TRBV28; abundance: .; j_gene: TRBJ2-5; d_gene: TRBD2
CDR3nt: TGTGCCAGCAGCCAGACAGGGGTGGAGACCCAGTACTTC; CDR3aa: CASSQTGVETQYF; v_gene: TRBV3-1/TRBV3-2; abundance: .; j_gene: TRBJ2-5; d_gene: TRBD1
CDR3nt: TGTGCCACCAGCAGAGGGACAGGGAATCGGCGGCCCCAGCATTTT; CDR3aa: CATSRGTGNRRPQHF; v_gene: TRBV15; abundance: .; j_gene: TRBJ1-5; d_gene: TRBD1
CDR3nt: TGCGCCAGCAGCCAAGTTTTCGCCCGGGACATGCGGAACACCATATATTTT; CDR3aa: CASSQVFARDMRNTIYF; v_gene: TRBV4-1; abundance: .; j_gene: TRBJ1-3; d_gene: .
CDR3nt: TGCGCCAGCAGCCAAGATGTAGGGGAGGGATTTCGCGAGCAGTACTTC; CDR3aa: CASSQDVGEGFREQYF; v_gene: TRBV4-1; abundance: .; j_gene: TRBJ2-7; d_gene: TRBD2
CDR3nt: TGCAGCGTGAATACCCAGGACAGGTATGGGAAGTACTTC; CDR3aa: CSVNTQDRYGKYF; v_gene: TRBV29-1; abundance: .; j_gene: TRBJ2-7; d_gene: TRBD1
CDR3nt: TGTGCCTGGAGTGAAGGACAGAATAACATTCAGTACTTC; CDR3aa: CAWSEGQNNIQYF; v_gene: TRBV30; abundance: .; j_gene: TRBJ2-4; d_gene: .
CDR3nt: TGTGCCAGCAGCCCTCCCCGCACTAGCCGACCTTCAAGAGAAACCCAGTACTTC; CDR3aa: CASSPPRTSRPSRETQYF; v_gene: TRBV7-6; abundance: .; j_gene: TRBJ2-5; d_gene: .
CDR3nt: TGTGCCAGTAGTATTGGACAGGGAAGCACAGATACGCAGTATTTT; CDR3aa: CASSIGQGSTDTQYF; v_gene: TRBV19; abundance: .; j_gene: TRBJ2-3; d_gene: TRBD1
CDR3nt: TGTGCCAGCAGAAGGGACTCCCAGACGCAGTATTTT; CDR3aa: CASRRDSQTQYF; v_gene: TRBV6-5; abundance: .; j_gene: TRBJ2-3; d_gene: .
CDR3nt: TGCAGCGTGAGGGGTAGCGGGGGGGGCCAAGAGACCCAGTACTTC; CDR3aa: CSVRGSGGGQETQYF; v_gene: TRBV29-1; abundance: once; j_gene: TRBJ2-5; d_gene: TRBD2
CDR3nt: TGCGCCAGCAGCCAAGTTACAGGGGCGCTAGCCAAAAACATTCAGTACTTC; CDR3aa: CASSQVTGALAKNIQYF; v_gene: TRBV4-1; abundance: .; j_gene: TRBJ2-4; d_gene: TRBD1
CDR3nt: TGTGCCAGCAGTCCACGGACAGGGGGCGATTATGGCTATGGCTACACCTTC; CDR3aa: CASSPRTGGDYGYGYTF; v_gene: TRBV2; abundance: .; j_gene: TRBJ1-2; d_gene: TRBD1
CDR3nt: TGTGCCAGCAGCCAAGTATCGGGGTACGGGGCCAACGTCCTGACTTTC; CDR3aa: CASSQVSGYGANVLTF; v_gene: TRBV14; abundance: .; j_gene: TRBJ2-6; d_gene: .
CDR3nt: TGTGCCACCAGTGACCGGGACAGGGGCTCTGGGGCCAACGTCCTGACTTTC; CDR3aa: CATSDRDRGSGANVLTF; v_gene: TRBV24-1; abundance: .; j_gene: TRBJ2-6; d_gene: TRBD1
CDR3nt: TGTGCCAGCAGCCACCAGGGACTAGCGGGGGGGCTTTCTAATGAGCAGTTCTTC; CDR3aa: CASSHQGLAGGLSNEQFF; v_gene: TRBV7-8; abundance: .; j_gene: TRBJ2-1; d_gene: TRBD2